This T cell receptor beta chain was captured in a study of regulatory and conventional T cells in RAG deficiency. Findings and caveats of the study: Omenn patients showed >85% Treg-Tconv overlap and shorter CDR3 lengths.

Assay: immunoSEQ multiplex PCR; the TCRdb copy retains only in-frame clones and omits some. The table lists roughly 11,000 clones, roughly 94% of them singletons, with approximately 1.5% in the top ten. Trimming shortened V by 6 bases and J by 8 bases, and 13 bases separated the two germline ends. From germline, CDR1 is MNHNS and CDR2 SASEGT. The CDR3 covers 13 residues. Regulatory T cells were sorted from blood as CD4+ CD25-high CD127-low cells. Comments on this clone: Its antigen is unidentified.

This sample also belongs to another study, concerning regulatory T cells. As reported in that work: The PCR used 52 TRBV and 13 TRBJ primers.

The clonotype was recovered from a human donor in good health. The chain couples TRBV6-1 to TRBJ1-4, with D maybe TRBD1 (6 bases). Sequenced sample: CD127- CD25+ CD4+ Tregs sorted from blood. In DNA, the CDR3 is TGTGCCAGCAGAAGAGGGGGAGGGGAAAAACTGTTTTTT. This sequence encodes CASRRGGGEKLFF.